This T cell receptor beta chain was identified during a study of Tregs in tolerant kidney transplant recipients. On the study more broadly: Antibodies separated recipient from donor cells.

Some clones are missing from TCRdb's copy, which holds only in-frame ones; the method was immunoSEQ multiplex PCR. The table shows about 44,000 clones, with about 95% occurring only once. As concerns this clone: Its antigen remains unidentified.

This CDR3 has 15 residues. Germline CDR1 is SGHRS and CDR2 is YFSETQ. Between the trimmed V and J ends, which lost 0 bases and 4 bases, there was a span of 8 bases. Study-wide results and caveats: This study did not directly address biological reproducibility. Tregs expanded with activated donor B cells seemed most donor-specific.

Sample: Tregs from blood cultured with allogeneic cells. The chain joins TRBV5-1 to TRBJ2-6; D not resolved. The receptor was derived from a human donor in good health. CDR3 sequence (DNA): TGCGCCAGCAGCTTGGAGGGTTCAGGGGCCAACGTCCTGACTTTC. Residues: CASSLEGSGANVLTF.